This T cell receptor (beta chain) emerged from a study of OX40 agonist ivuxolimab in advanced cancers. For the wider study: Ivuxolimab was a fully human IgG2 agonistic monoclonal antibody targeting the costimulatory receptor OX40 (CD134). Intravenous ivuxolimab was administered to patients every 2 weeks at six dose levels: 0.01, 0.1, 0.3, 1.5, 3 and 10 mg/kg. Of the roughly 51 dose-escalation patients, hepatocellular carcinoma was present in about 20, melanoma in roughly 15, renal cell carcinoma in 9 and head and neck cancer in 9. In the dose-escalation cohort, about four fifths of patients were male, and the mean age was roughly 60 years with a range of 23 to 79. Patients were allowed to have had prior anti-PD-1, anti-PD-L1 or anti-CTLA-4 therapy, and 40% to 45% of the dose-escalation patients had been treated with checkpoint inhibitors. Partial responses occurred in three dose-escalation patients: two with cutaneous melanoma and one with hepatocellular carcinoma. Peripheral TCRbeta sequencing aimed to test whether ivuxolimab altered TCR sequence diversity and caused clonal T-cell expansion. The paper reports the monotherapy dose-escalation portion (N ≈ 52 patients) of the phase I ivuxolimab trial. Results and caveats for the whole study, not just this receptor: In partial responders in the 0.1-3.0 mg/kg groups, normalized peripheral clonal expansion was found to be among the lowest, especially among CD8+ T cells. After ivuxolimab, more expanded clones were found on average in CD8+ T cells than in CD4+ T cells. Low levels of normalized T-cell clonal expansion were also seen in some patients who did not respond. Clonal expansion of both CD4+ and CD8+ blood T cells was observed from baseline to week 6 at doses 0.1 to 3.0 mg/kg. Which antigens the clonally expanded peripheral T cells were specific for was not determined.

About this clone itself: Its antigen is still unknown. The record has no base qualities; no much larger clone is one base away.

The trial excluded patients who had a history of autoimmune disease or who were on systemic immunosuppression. In every dose cohort, peripheral blood was drawn for TCR sequencing at baseline, cycle 4 day 1, and cycle 7 day 1. Samples were obtained from an open-label, multicenter, first-in-human phase I dose-escalation trial of ivuxolimab. The trial enrolled adults with locally advanced or metastatic head and neck squamous cell, hepatocellular, melanoma or renal cell carcinoma. CD4+ and CD8+ T cells were sorted separately from peripheral blood before TCR sequencing. Genomic DNA was isolated from the sorted cells so that the TCRbeta CDR3 region could be sequenced. TCRbeta CDR3 regions were sequenced using the immunoSEQ Assay. The table comes from immuneACCESS by way of TCRdb, which keeps in-frame sequences with V and J called. Part of the clones is missing from these tables; in studies checked, under half for an unresolved V gene and the rest for unknown reasons. Here the sample has 50,000 or so clones; roughly 84% occur a single time. In total, the top ten clones hold 4.6% of the sample.

V and J lose 4 bases and 2 bases, and a span of 12 bases separates them. The CDR3 starts with the cysteine, ends with the phenylalanine, and has 15 residues. The DNA shown is the 45-base CDR3, in frame from base 1. The germline V gene (reference sequence) specifies LNHDA as CDR1 and SQIVND as CDR2. The clonotype originates from an adult with an advanced solid tumor such as melanoma, head and neck, liver or kidney cancer. This receptor chain uses TRBV19 and TRBJ2-1, with the D gene call left open. Sequencing was performed on CD4+ or CD8+ T cells sorted from blood, taken in a trial of the OX40 agonist ivuxolimab. Here is the DNA: TGTGCCAGTAGTAGTGGAAGGCTAACCTACAATGAGCAGTTCTTC. It codes for CASSSGRLTYNEQFF. The variable domain in full, with residues beyond the CDR3 obtained from the reference TRBV19 and TRBJ2-1 genes, is DGGITQSPKYLFRKEGQNVTLSCEQNLNHDAMYWYRQDPGQGLRLIYYSQIVNDFQKGDIAEGYSVSREKKESFPLTVTSAQKNPTAFYLCASSSGRLTYNEQFFGPGTRLTVL.